These 19 T cell receptor beta chains originate from one sample sequenced in a study of T cells after yellow fever vaccination. Each CDR3 protein gets one entry after TCRdb re-called the 5' RACE reads with MiXCR. The repertoire holds about 220,000 distinct CDR3 sequences, with over 6.5% as singletons. The sample consisted of CD4+ T cells sorted from PBMCs, taken on the day of the yellow fever booster vaccination. The receptors were gathered from a man younger than 40 who received the YFV17D yellow fever vaccine.

The chain links TRBV20-1 to TRBJ2-1, with D unclear. The V end was cut by 0 bases, the J end by 5 bases, with 20 bases between. The CDR3 sequence is 17 residues long. Germline values: CDR1 DFQATT, CDR2 SNEGSKA (reference sequence). In nucleotides, the CDR3 is TGCAGTGCTAGAGATAAGTTAAAGTTGCTAGGAAACAATGAGCAGTTCTTC. Its protein is CSARDKLKLLGNNEQFF.

The chain is built from TRBV19 and TRBJ1-2; D gene uncertain. Germline V lookup: CDR1 LNHDA, CDR2 SQIVND (reference sequence). Trimming removed 9 bases from V and 3 bases from J, with 14 bases in between. The CDR3 has 13 amino acids. The chain's CDR3 is CASQAGPHYGYTF. Written as DNA, the CDR3 is TGTGCCAGCCAGGCAGGCCCGCACTATGGCTACACCTTC.

The sample holds a few counts of this clonotype. The CDR3 spells CASSPPGLQEQYF. The CDR3 DNA follows: TGTGCCAGCAGTCCTCCCGGACTACAGGAGCAGTACTTC. The chain joins TRBV6-2 or TRBV6-3 to TRBJ2-7; maybe TRBD2 (6 bases). Germline assignment: CDR1 MNHEY and CDR2 SVGEGT. Between the trimmed V and J ends, which lost 5 bases and 7 bases, there was a span of 15 bases. This CDR3 is built from 13 residues.

This clonotype was detected only once. Just one base apart from a much larger clone, this may be a read error. The CDR3 here is CSAKDGGRVADTQYF. CDR3 coding DNA: TGCAGTGCTAAAGATGGCGGGAGGGTCGCAGATACGCAGTATTTT. This chain connects TRBV20-1 to TRBJ2-3; 9 bases are a match to TRBD2. The CDR3 contains 15 residues. Germline CDR1 reads DFQATT; CDR2 reads SNEGSKA (reference sequence). With 4 bases clipped from V and 4 bases from J, the junction kept 9 bases outside the gene matches.

In its sample, this clonotype was seen many times. This chain links TRBV4-2 with TRBJ2-3, with D perhaps TRBD1 or TRBD2 (6 bases each). V lost 5 bases to trimming and J lost 6 bases, with 21 bases between them. Germline CDR1 and CDR2: LGHNA and YNFKEQ. CDR3 length: 16 residues. Written as DNA, the CDR3 is TGTGCCAGCAGCTCCTTCGCGGGCGGAGGGGGGGATACGCAGTATTTT. This translates into CASSSFAGGGGDTQYF.

This clonotype was observed many times. The rearrangement links TRBV5-1 to TRBJ2-1, with 10 positions matching TRBD2. This CDR3 comprises 16 residues. CDR1 and CDR2 (germline): SGHRS, YFSETQ. J was trimmed by 6 bases and V by 4 bases; bases with no gene match: 10. This chain's CDR3 is CASSPLSSGSGNEQFF. In nucleotides, the CDR3 is TGCGCCAGCAGCCCATTGTCTAGCGGGAGTGGCAATGAGCAGTTCTTC.

This clonotype was seen at least ten times. This chain uses TRBV12-3 or TRBV12-4 with TRBJ2-7; D not certain. The CDR3 is 12 amino acids. Trimming pared 6 bases from V and 5 bases from J, leaving 11 bases between. The CDR3 loop is CASSMRRNEQYF. CDR3 nucleotides: TGTGCCAGCAGCATGAGGCGAAACGAGCAGTACTTC.

A few counts support this clonotype. The chain is built from TRBV4-2 and TRBJ2-1; 7 nucleotides match TRBD1. V shed 0 bases and J 7 bases; nucleotides not matched to a gene: 9. Germline V gives CDR1 LGHNA, CDR2 YNFKEQ. CDR3 length: 16 residues. The CDR3 coding sequence is TGTGCCAGCAGCCAAGATGCCAGGGGGTGGGGAAATGAGCAGTTCTTC. This encodes CASSQDARGWGNEQFF.

This rearrangement joins TRBV19 to TRBJ1-5; 7 positions agree with TRBD1. The V gene end was trimmed by 4 bases and the J gene end by 5 bases; junction bases not matched to a gene: 11. Germline assignment: CDR1 LNHDA and CDR2 SQIVND (reference sequence). The CDR3 sequence is 16 residues long. CDR3 sequence: CASSNYRGAEYQPQHF. The CDR3 DNA is TGTGCCAGTAGTAACTACAGGGGAGCTGAGTATCAGCCCCAGCATTTT.

Turning to this clonotype: Possible read error: a much larger clone is one base away. The chain joins TRBV4-2 to TRBJ2-5; TRBD2 aligns across 12 bases. V was clipped by 0 bases and J by 5 bases; unmatched bases: 7. The CDR3 is 17 amino acids. Germline assignment: CDR1 LGHNA and CDR2 YNFKEQ. CDR3: CASSQDLTTSGSETQYF. In DNA, the CDR3 is TGTGCCAGCAGCCAAGATCTCACGACTAGCGGGAGTGAGACCCAGTACTTC.

This clonotype was detected only a few times. A junction end diverges from the germline sequence, so it may reflect a read error. This rearrangement joins TRBV4-3 to TRBJ2-2, with TRBD2 matching over 7 bases. The CDR3 is 15 amino acids. The germline V gene encodes CDR1 LGHNA and CDR2 YSLEER. The CDR3 DNA reads TGCGCCAGCAGCGAAGAGGGAGGGGTCACCGGGGAGCTGTTTTTT. Amino acid sequence: CASSEEGGVTGELFF.

This clonotype has more than one count but fewer than ten. The chain has TRBV20-1 and TRBJ1-5; 9 bases map to TRBD1. Germline V gene lookup returns CDR1 DFQATT and CDR2 SNEGSKA (reference sequence). The CDR3 totals 15 residues. The V gene end was trimmed by 6 bases and the J gene end by 2 bases; junction bases not matched to a gene: 8. The CDR3 protein is CSAQGDRAGNQPQHF. DNA for the CDR3: TGCAGTGCCCAAGGGGACAGGGCGGGCAATCAGCCCCAGCATTTT.

The CDR3: CATRNRGQETDTQYF. In DNA form, the CDR3 reads TGTGCCACCCGAAACAGAGGACAGGAGACAGATACGCAGTATTTT. The chain carries TRBV6-1 and TRBJ2-3; 7 nucleotides align to TRBD1. Germline CDR1 reads MNHNS; CDR2 reads SASEGT. Germline trimming cut 10 bases from V and 3 bases from J; bases unmatched to any gene: 13. CDR3 length: 15 amino acids.

The chain combines TRBV29-1 with TRBJ2-6; the D gene is possibly TRBD2 (6 bases). Germline assignment: CDR1 SQVTM and CDR2 ANQGSEA. This CDR3 comprises 16 residues. V shed 3 bases and J shed 1 base, with 13 bases lying between them. The CDR3 reads CSVEGWGTSGANVLTF. Here the CDR3 DNA reads TGCAGCGTTGAGGGCTGGGGGACTTCTGGGGCCAACGTCCTGACTTTC.

A remark on this clonotype: At one boundary the junction diverges from the germline segment, which might be a read error. The CDR3, as DNA: TGTGCCCGGAGCAGGCTAGCGGGAGTAGTAGATACGCAGTATTTT. Amino acid sequence: CARSRLAGVVDTQYF. The chain carries TRBV30 and TRBJ2-3; 10 bases agree with TRBD2. Germline lookup yields CDR1 GTSNPN and CDR2 SVGIG (reference sequence). The CDR3 sequence is 15 residues long.

This clonotype has a handful of counts. V usage is TRBV27 and J usage is TRBJ1-6; D unclear. CDR1 and CDR2 from the germline V gene are MNHEY and SMNVEV (reference sequence). The CDR3 contains 15 residues. Trimming removed 4 bases at V and 10 bases at J, with 17 bases between. In nucleotides, the CDR3 is TGTGCCAGCAGTTCCGCCCCCGAACTGGGATCACCCCTCCACTTT. The encoded protein is CASSSAPELGSPLHF.

In this sample, this clonotype turned up many times. The V call is TRBV20-1, the J call TRBJ2-5; TRBD2 matches at 7 bases. The CDR3 consists of 15 residues. Losses at the gene ends were 3 bases for V and 0 bases for J; bases not matched to a gene: 7. Germline loops: CDR1 DFQATT, CDR2 SNEGSKA (reference sequence). CDR3 region: CSASWLAEDQETQYF. The CDR3 DNA is TGCAGTGCTAGTTGGCTAGCGGAAGACCAAGAGACCCAGTACTTC.

V is TRBV18 and J is TRBJ1-1; D is undetermined. V lost 3 bases to trimming and J lost 4 bases, with 12 bases between them. Per the germline V gene, CDR1 is KGHSH and CDR2 is LQKENI. This CDR3 spans 14 amino acids. The CDR3 DNA follows: TGTGCCAGCTCACCCGAAAAATTGAGCACTGAAGCTTTCTTT. This gives the protein CASSPEKLSTEAFF.

This clonotype has only a few counts. The V and J genes are TRBV24-1 and TRBJ2-1; 8 bases map to TRBD1. Germline assignment: CDR1 KGHDR and CDR2 SFDVKD. J gave up 8 bases and V 9 bases, and 5 bases lay outside the gene matches. The CDR3 runs to 12 residues. CDR3 in amino acids: CATRSDRDEQFF. The CDR3 coding sequence is TGTGCCACCCGTTCGGACAGGGATGAGCAGTTCTTC.